Ten or more counts support the clone carrying this T cell receptor (beta chain). What it recognizes is unknown. These data are taken from a study of beta chain features in type 1 diabetes. General study results and limits: Shorter TCRB CDR3s, moderately but significantly so, were found in Type 1 diabetes patients in all four CD4+ subsets. Among type 1 diabetes patients, VDJ junctions had fewer insertions and more deletions.

CDR3 length: 11 residues. Germline assignment: CDR1 ENHRY and CDR2 SYGVKD. V lost 8 bases and J lost 8, with 10 bases in between. Every isolated RNA sample was fully reverse transcribed, so sequencing captured expressed TCRB transcripts. Roughly 3.6 million reads per sample on average were obtained from naive, central memory and regulatory T cell samples. Data came from immunoSEQ multiplex PCR; TCRdb stores just in-frame clones and leaves some out. The sample yields some 900,000 clones, roughly a sixth seen once. Sequenced material: naive CD4+ T cells from blood. V and J are TRBV10-3 and TRBJ2-1, with D possibly being TRBD1 or TRBD2 (5 bases each). This clonotype was obtained from a woman between 18 and 29 years old in good health. The CDR3: CAIGGAYEQFF. CDR3 DNA: TGTGCCATCGGGGGAGCATATGAGCAGTTCTTC.